This T cell receptor (beta chain) was identified during a study of CD8 T cells in ankylosing spondylitis. One entry per CDR3 protein results from TCRdb running MiXCR on the 5' RACE reads. Of around 250,000 distinct CDR3 sequences in the sample, roughly 32% were seen once. The V and J ends lost 0 bases and 10 bases respectively, with 7 bases between them. Germline V gene lookup returns CDR1 SEHNR and CDR2 FQNEAQ (reference sequence). The CDR3 is 12 amino acids. The chain joins TRBV7-9 to TRBJ2-1; tentatively, D is TRBD1 or TRBD2 (6 bases each). Sequenced sample: blood, either unsorted or a sorted T cell fraction (not recorded which). The receptor's source is a male donor with ankylosing spondylitis or in good health (not recorded which). This CDR3 reads CASSLAGGEQFF. CDR3 bases: TGTGCCAGCAGCTTAGCCGGGGGCGAGCAGTTCTTC.